This T cell receptor (beta chain) was documented in a study of cytomegalovirus exposure and HLA in healthy donors. Study summary: Among the approximately 400 genotyped donors, about 81% were placed in the Caucasian-associated ancestry cluster.

Germline V gene sequence: CDR1 SGHRS, CDR2 YFSETQ. CDR3 size: 15 residues. Trimming cost V 2 bases and J 1 base, with 13 bases left between them. Vbeta (60) and Jbeta (13) primers were used in the PCR. Method: immunoSEQ multiplex PCR; TCRdb's copy keeps in-frame clones and lacks some. The sample carries some 130,000 clones, approximately 87% recorded once. This clonotype was sampled from a woman aged 25 to 45 in good health and CMV-seronegative. The chain combines TRBV5-1 with TRBJ2-7; D might be TRBD1 (6 bases). The sequenced material came from PBMCs. The CDR3 sequence: CASSFLTGTSYEQYF. CDR3 bases: TGCGCCAGCAGCTTTTTGACAGGAACTTCCTACGAGCAGTACTTC.